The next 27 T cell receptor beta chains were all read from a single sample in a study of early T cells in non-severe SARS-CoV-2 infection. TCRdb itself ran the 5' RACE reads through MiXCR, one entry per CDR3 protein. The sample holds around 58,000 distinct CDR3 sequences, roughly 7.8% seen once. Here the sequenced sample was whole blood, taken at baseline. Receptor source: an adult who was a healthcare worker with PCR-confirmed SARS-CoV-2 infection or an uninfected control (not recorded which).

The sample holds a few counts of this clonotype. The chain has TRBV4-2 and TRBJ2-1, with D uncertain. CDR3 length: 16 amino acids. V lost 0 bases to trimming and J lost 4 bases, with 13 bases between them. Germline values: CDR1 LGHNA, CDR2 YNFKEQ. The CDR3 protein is CASSQDFPNRYNEQFF. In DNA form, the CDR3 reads TGTGCCAGCAGCCAAGATTTTCCGAACAGATACAATGAGCAGTTCTTC.

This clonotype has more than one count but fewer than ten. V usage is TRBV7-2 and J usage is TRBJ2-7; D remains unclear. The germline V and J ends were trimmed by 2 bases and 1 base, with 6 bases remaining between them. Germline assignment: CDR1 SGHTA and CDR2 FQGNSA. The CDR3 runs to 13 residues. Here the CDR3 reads CASSLLDSYEQYF. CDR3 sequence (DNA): TGTGCCAGCAGCTTACTGGATTCCTACGAGCAGTACTTC.

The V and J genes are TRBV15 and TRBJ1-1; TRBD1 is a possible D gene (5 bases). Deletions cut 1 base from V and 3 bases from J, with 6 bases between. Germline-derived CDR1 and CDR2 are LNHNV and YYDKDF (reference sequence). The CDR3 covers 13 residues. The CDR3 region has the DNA TGTGCCACCAGCAGAGTGGGGGACACTGAAGCTTTCTTT. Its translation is CATSRVGDTEAFF.

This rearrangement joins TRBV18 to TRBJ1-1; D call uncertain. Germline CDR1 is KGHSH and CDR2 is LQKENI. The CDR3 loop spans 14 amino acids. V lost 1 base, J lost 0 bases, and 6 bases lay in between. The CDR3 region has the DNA TGTGCCAGCTCACCACAGGGATTGAACACTGAAGCTTTCTTT. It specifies CASSPQGLNTEAFF. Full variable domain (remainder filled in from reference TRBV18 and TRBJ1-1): NAGVMQNPRHLVRRRGQEARLRCSPMKGHSHVYWYRQLPEEGLKFMVYLQKENIIDESGMPKERFSAEFPKEGPSILRIQQVVRGDSAAYFCASSPQGLNTEAFFGQGTRLTVV.

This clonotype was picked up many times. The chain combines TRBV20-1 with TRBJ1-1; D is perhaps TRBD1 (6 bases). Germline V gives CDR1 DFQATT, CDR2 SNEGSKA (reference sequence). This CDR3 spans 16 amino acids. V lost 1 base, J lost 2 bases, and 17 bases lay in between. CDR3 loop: CSARASAGTTNTEAFF. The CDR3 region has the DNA TGCAGTGCTAGAGCCTCAGCCGGGACAACTAACACTGAAGCTTTCTTT.

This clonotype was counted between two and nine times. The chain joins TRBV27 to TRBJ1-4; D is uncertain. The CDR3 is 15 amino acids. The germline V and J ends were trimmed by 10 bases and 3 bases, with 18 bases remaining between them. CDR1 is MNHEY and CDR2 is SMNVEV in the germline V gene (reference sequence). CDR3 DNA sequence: TGTGCCACCTGCTGGGCCTCGAGGCCTAATGAAAAACTGTTTTTT. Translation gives CATCWASRPNEKLFF.

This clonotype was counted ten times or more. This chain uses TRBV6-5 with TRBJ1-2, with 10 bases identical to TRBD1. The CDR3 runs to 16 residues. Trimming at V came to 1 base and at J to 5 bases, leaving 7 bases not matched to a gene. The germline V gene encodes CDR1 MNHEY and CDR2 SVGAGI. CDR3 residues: CASSYWRTGGGYGYTF. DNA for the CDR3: TGTGCCAGCAGTTACTGGAGGACAGGGGGAGGTTATGGCTACACCTTC.

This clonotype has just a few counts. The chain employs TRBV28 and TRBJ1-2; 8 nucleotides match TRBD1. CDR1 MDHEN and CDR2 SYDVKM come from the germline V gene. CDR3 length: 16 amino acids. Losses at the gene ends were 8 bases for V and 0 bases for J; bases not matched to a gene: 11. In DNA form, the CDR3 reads TGTGCCAGCTGGTCGACAGGGGATCAAGCTAACTATGGCTACACCTTC. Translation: CASWSTGDQANYGYTF.

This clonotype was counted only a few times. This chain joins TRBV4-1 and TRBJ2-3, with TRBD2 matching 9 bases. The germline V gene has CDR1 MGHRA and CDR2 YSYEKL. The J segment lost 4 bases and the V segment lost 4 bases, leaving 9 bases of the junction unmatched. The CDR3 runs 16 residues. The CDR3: CASSPKAGGPADTQYF. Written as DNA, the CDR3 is TGCGCCAGCAGCCCGAAGGCGGGAGGGCCCGCAGATACGCAGTATTTT.

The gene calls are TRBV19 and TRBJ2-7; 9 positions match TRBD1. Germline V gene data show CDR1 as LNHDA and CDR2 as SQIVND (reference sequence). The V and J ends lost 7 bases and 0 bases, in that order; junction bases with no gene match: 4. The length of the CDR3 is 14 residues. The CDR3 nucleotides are TGTGCCAGTAAGACGGGACAGGGCTCCTACGAGCAGTACTTC. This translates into CASKTGQGSYEQYF.

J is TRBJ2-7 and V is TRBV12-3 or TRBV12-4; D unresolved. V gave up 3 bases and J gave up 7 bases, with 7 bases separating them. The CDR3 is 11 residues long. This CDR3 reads CASSFLGEQYF. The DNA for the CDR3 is TGTGCCAGCAGTTTCCTTGGAGAGCAGTACTTC.

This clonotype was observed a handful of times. The CDR3, as DNA: TGTGCCAGCAGCGCGCAAGATGGGACAGGCGAGCAGTACTTC. Residues: CASSAQDGTGEQYF. The V and J genes are TRBV11-3 and TRBJ2-7; TRBD1 matches 8 bases. Germline CDR1 is SGHNT and CDR2 is YENEEA. The CDR3 contains 14 residues. V was pared by 5 bases and J by 6 bases, with 9 bases of the junction left unmatched.

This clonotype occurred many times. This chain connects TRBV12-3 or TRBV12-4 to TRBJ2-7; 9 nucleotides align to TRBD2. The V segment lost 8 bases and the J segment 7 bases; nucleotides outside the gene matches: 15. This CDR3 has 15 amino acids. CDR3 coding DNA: TGTGCCAGCGCCCTGGGAGTAGCGGGAGCGGGGGAGCAGTACTTC. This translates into CASALGVAGAGEQYF.

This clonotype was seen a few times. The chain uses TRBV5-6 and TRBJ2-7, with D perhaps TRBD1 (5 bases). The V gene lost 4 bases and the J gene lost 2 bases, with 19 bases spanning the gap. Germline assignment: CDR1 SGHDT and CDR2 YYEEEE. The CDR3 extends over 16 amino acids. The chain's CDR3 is CASSGMGQASPYEQYF. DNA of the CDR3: TGTGCCAGCAGCGGGATGGGGCAGGCCAGTCCCTACGAGCAGTACTTC.

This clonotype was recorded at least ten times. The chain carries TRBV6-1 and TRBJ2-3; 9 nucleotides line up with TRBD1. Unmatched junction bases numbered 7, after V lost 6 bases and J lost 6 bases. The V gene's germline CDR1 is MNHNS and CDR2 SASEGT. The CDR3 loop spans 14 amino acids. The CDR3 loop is CASSPTGGWDTQYF. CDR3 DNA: TGTGCCAGCAGCCCGACAGGGGGATGGGATACGCAGTATTTT.

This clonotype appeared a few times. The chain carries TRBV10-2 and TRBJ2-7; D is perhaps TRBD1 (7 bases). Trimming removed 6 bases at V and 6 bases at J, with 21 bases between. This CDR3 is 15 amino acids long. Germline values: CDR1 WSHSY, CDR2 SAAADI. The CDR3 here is CASRGEDRWSSEQYF. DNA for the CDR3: TGCGCCAGCAGGGGGGAGGACAGGTGGTCTTCCGAGCAGTACTTC.

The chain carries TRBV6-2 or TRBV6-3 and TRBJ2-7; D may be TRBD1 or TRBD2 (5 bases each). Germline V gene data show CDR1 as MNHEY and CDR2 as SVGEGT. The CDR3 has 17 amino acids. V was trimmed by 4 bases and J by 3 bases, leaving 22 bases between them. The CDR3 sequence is CASSSPGRGRRSYEQYF. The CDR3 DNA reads TGTGCCAGCAGTTCCCCGGGCCGGGGCCGGCGGAGCTACGAGCAGTACTTC.

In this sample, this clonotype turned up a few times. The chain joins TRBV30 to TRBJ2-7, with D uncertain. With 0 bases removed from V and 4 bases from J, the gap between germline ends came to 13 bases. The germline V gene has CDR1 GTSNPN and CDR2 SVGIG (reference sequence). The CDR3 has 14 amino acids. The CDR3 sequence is CAWSVPGKGYEQYF. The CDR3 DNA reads TGTGCCTGGAGTGTACCGGGCAAAGGTTACGAGCAGTACTTC.

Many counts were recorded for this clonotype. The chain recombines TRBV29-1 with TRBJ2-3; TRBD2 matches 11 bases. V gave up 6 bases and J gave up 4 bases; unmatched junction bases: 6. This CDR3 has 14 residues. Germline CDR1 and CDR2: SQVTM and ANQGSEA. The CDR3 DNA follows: TGCAGCGTCCATAGCGGGAGGGCCTCAGATACGCAGTATTTT. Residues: CSVHSGRASDTQYF.

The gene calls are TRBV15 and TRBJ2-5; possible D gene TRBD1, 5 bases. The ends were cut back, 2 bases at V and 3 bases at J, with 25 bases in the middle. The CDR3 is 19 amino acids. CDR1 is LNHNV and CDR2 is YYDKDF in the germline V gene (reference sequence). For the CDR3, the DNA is TGTGCCACCAGCAGAATTGGGTGGGCAGACAGTGAGATAAAAGAGACCCAGTACTTC. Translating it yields CATSRIGWADSEIKETQYF.

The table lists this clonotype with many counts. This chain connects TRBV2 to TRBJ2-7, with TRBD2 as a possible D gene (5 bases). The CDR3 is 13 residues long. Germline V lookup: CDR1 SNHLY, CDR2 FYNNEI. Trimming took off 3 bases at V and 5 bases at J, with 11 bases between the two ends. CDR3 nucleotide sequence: TGTGCCAGCAGTGAGAGGGTTTTCAACGAGCAGTACTTC. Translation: CASSERVFNEQYF.

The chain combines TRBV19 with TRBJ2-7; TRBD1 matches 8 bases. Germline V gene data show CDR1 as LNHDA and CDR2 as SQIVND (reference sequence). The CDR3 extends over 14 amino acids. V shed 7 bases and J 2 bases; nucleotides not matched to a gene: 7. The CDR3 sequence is CASTGQGPAYEQYF. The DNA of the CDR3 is TGTGCCAGTACCGGACAGGGTCCGGCCTACGAGCAGTACTTC.

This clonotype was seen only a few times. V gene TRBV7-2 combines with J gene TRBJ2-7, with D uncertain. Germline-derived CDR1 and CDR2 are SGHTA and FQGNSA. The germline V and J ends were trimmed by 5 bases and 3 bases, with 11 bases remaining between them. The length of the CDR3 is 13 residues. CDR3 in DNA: TGTGCCAGCAGCCCCGGGCCCCTCTACGAGCAGTACTTC. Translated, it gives CASSPGPLYEQYF.

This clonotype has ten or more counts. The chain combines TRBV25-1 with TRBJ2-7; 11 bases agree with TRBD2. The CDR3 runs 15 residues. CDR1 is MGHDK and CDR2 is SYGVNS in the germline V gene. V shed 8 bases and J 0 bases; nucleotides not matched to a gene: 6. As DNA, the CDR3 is TGTGCCAGCGGCCCCACTAGCGGGAGCTCCTACGAGCAGTACTTC. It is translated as CASGPTSGSSYEQYF.

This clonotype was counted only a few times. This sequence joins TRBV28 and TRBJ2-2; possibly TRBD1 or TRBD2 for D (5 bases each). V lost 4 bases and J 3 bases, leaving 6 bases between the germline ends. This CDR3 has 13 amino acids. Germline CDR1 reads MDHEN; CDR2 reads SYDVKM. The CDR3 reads CASSWDDTGELFF. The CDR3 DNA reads TGTGCCAGCAGTTGGGACGACACCGGGGAGCTGTTTTTT.

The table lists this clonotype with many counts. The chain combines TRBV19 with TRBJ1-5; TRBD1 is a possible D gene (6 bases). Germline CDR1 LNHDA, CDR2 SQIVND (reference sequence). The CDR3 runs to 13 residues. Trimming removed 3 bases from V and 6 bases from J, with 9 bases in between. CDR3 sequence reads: CASSMDSRQPQHF. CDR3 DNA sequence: TGTGCCAGTAGTATGGACAGCCGTCAGCCCCAGCATTTT.

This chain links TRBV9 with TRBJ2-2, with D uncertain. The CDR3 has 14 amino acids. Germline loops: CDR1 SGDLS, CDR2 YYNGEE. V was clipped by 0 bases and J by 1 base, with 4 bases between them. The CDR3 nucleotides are TGTGCCAGCAGCGTAGTAATGAACACCGGGGAGCTGTTTTTT. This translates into CASSVVMNTGELFF.